Below, one T cell receptor beta chain is given with its context. What it binds is unknown. 60 Vbeta and 13 Jbeta primers were used in PCR. The protocol was immunoSEQ multiplex PCR, while the TCRdb copy is restricted to in-frame clones and leaves out a portion. Seen here are approximately 150,000 clones, over 75% observed once, and the top ten hold 1% to 1.5%. This specimen belongs to a study of cytomegalovirus exposure and HLA in healthy donors. Study-level background: Early on, a data release was issued that held tens of millions of unique TCRs from HLA-typed donors. Whole-study findings and limits: Reports state that TCR beta sequences accurately predicted most subjects' HLA-A and HLA-B alleles. Sequencing artifact likely explains a cluster of highly shared sequence variants. Most TCR sequences were uncommon, yet certain public TCRs appeared in many donors.

V was trimmed by 3 bases and J by 5 bases, leaving 7 bases between them. The CDR3 contains 13 residues. Germline CDR1 is SEHNR and CDR2 is FQNEAQ (reference sequence). The TCR comes from a man in his fifties or sixties in good health and CMV-seropositive. The sequenced sample was PBMCs. This chain joins TRBV7-9 and TRBJ2-2, with D unresolved. This chain's CDR3 is CASSFEVTGELFF. The CDR3, as DNA: TGTGCCAGCAGCTTCGAGGTAACCGGGGAGCTGTTTTTT. The full variable domain, in which reference TRBV7-9 and TRBJ2-2 provide the parts outside the CDR3, is DTGVSQNPRHKITKRGQNVTFRCDPISEHNRLYWYRQTLGQGPEFLTYFQNEAQLEKSRLLSDRFSAERPKGSFSTLEIQRTEQGDSAMYLCASSFEVTGELFFGEGSRLTVL.